These 19 T cell receptor beta chains share one sample of origin, sequenced in a study of control samples from healthy donors and cancer patients. The assay was immunoSEQ multiplex PCR, and TCRdb's table has in-frame clones only and misses some. This table has about 150,000 clones, roughly 94% appearing once. Sequencing was performed on blood. The receptors here all came from a man in his forties or fifties in good health.

This clone was seen once. The CDR3 protein is CASSLTSGGTHEQFF. The CDR3, as DNA: TGCGCCAGCAGCTTAACTAGCGGGGGAACCCATGAGCAGTTCTTC. This chain links TRBV5-1 with TRBJ2-1; TRBD2 matches 11 bases. V was clipped by 2 bases and J by 8 bases; unmatched bases: 6. Germline V lookup: CDR1 SGHRS, CDR2 YFSETQ. The CDR3 consists of 15 residues.

This sequence joins TRBV6-5 and TRBJ1-1; D uncertain. Germline CDR1 reads MNHEY; CDR2 reads SVGAGI. V was shortened by 7 bases and J by 5 bases, with 14 bases between the two germline ends. This CDR3 spans 13 amino acids. The CDR3 region has the DNA TGTGCCAGCAACGTGGGATTCTCAACTGAAGCTTTCTTT. This sequence encodes CASNVGFSTEAFF.

As for this clone: This same CDR3 is encoded by further DNA sequences in the sample. J is TRBJ1-1 and V is TRBV27, with no clear D. The CDR3 spans 13 residues. Germline loops: CDR1 MNHEY, CDR2 SMNVEV (reference sequence). V lost 2 bases and J 1 base, leaving 5 bases between the germline ends. CDR3 amino acids: CASSLRENTEAFF. The DNA of the CDR3 is TGTGCCAGCAGTTTAAGGGAGAACACTGAAGCTTTCTTT.

This rearrangement joins TRBV5-1 to TRBJ1-3; a possible D gene is TRBD1 (5 bases). Looked up from germline, CDR1 is SGHRS and CDR2 is YFSETQ. This CDR3 comprises 15 residues. Trimming took off 4 bases at V and 0 bases at J, with 11 bases between the two ends. The CDR3 loop is CASSRTGTSGNTIYF. CDR3 in DNA: TGCGCCAGCAGCCGAACAGGCACCTCTGGAAACACCATATATTTT. The variable domain in full, with the rest retrieved from reference TRBV5-1 and TRBJ1-3, is KAGVTQTPRYLIKTRGQQVTLSCSPISGHRSVSWYQQTPGQGLQFLFEYFSETQRNKGNFPGRFSGRQFSNSRSEMNVSTLELGDSALYLCASSRTGTSGNTIYFGEGSWLTVV.

The chain recombines TRBV19 with TRBJ2-3, with 11 positions matching TRBD2. V shed 5 bases and J 3 bases; nucleotides not matched to a gene: 1. This CDR3 has 14 amino acids. Per germline, CDR1 LNHDA and CDR2 SQIVND (reference sequence). The CDR3 loop is CASSPSGRTDTQYF. DNA of the CDR3: TGTGCCAGTAGTCCTAGCGGGAGGACAGATACGCAGTATTTT.

This sequence joins TRBV11-2 and TRBJ2-2; D not certain. Germline V gene sequence: CDR1 SGHAT, CDR2 FQNNGV. The CDR3 loop spans 13 amino acids. Between the trimmed V and J ends, which lost 0 bases and 8 bases, there was a span of 7 bases. The CDR3 nucleotides are TGTGCCAGCAGCTTAGATCGCACGGGGGAGCTGTTTTTT. This codes for CASSLDRTGELFF.

This chain links TRBV29-1 with TRBJ1-2; D is uncertain. The germline V and J ends were trimmed by 3 bases and 5 bases, with 7 bases remaining between them. Germline-derived CDR1 and CDR2 are SQVTM and ANQGSEA. This CDR3 region has 11 residues. The CDR3: CSVESVYGYTF. The CDR3 DNA reads TGCAGCGTTGAGTCCGTGTATGGCTACACCTTC.

The CDR3 DNA reads as TGTGCCAGCAGTGTCCGTGCCAAGGGGACAAACTATGGCTACACCTTC. Amino acid sequence: CASSVRAKGTNYGYTF. The rearrangement joins TRBV6-1 to TRBJ1-2; D possibly corresponds to TRBD1 (6 bases). The germline gives CDR1 MNHNS, CDR2 SASEGT. This CDR3 is 16 amino acids long. The germline V and J ends were trimmed by 4 bases and 2 bases, with 17 bases remaining between them.

The chain employs TRBV2 and TRBJ1-6; D not resolved. Trimming removed 3 bases from V and 6 bases from J, with 6 bases in between. Germline CDR1 SNHLY, CDR2 FYNNEI. The CDR3 extends over 13 amino acids. This chain's CDR3 is CASSEVANSPLHF. CDR3 nucleotide sequence: TGTGCCAGCAGTGAGGTGGCTAATTCACCCCTCCACTTT.

The chain employs TRBV4-3 and TRBJ2-3; the match to TRBD1 covers 9 bases. Trimming took 2 bases from V and 2 from J; bases not matched to a gene: 5. There are 16 residues in the CDR3. Per germline, CDR1 LGHNA and CDR2 YSLEER. The CDR3: CASSQRDRVSTDTQYF. For the CDR3, the DNA is TGCGCCAGCAGCCAACGGGACAGGGTCTCCACAGATACGCAGTATTTT.

In its sample, this clone was seen once. The chain is built from TRBV30 and TRBJ1-2; no clear D. The germline V gene has CDR1 GTSNPN and CDR2 SVGIG (reference sequence). This CDR3 has 14 residues. V lost 5 bases to trimming and J lost 1 base, with 14 bases between them. The CDR3 spells CAWGDLQRNYGYTF. CDR3 DNA sequence: TGTGCCTGGGGTGACCTTCAACGTAACTATGGCTACACCTTC.

The chain joins TRBV28 to TRBJ2-7; D could derive from TRBD1 or TRBD2 (5 bases each). Germline V CDR1 and CDR2: MDHEN, SYDVKM. Trimming cost V 7 bases and J 2 bases, with 12 bases left between them. This CDR3 has 13 residues. CDR3 DNA: TGTGCCAGCACCCCGGGACCAACCTACGAGCAGTACTTC. Its translation: CASTPGPTYEQYF.

This sequence joins TRBV28 and TRBJ2-1; tentative D call: TRBD2 (6 bases). Deletions cut 6 bases from V and 10 bases from J, with 13 bases between. The CDR3 covers 12 residues. Germline V gives CDR1 MDHEN, CDR2 SYDVKM. This CDR3 reads CASSLGGAEQFF. In DNA, the CDR3 is TGTGCCAGCAGCCTCGGAGGGGCGGAGCAGTTCTTC.

The V gene is TRBV5-1, the J gene TRBJ1-2; 10 bases line up with TRBD1. With V trimmed by 0 bases and J by 4 bases, 6 bases remained unmatched. The length of the CDR3 is 16 residues. Germline V lookup: CDR1 SGHRS, CDR2 YFSETQ. The CDR3 DNA reads TGCGCCAGCAGCTTGGCCCGACAGGGGGCAATCTATGGCTACACCTTC. Translating it yields CASSLARQGAIYGYTF.

The rearrangement joins TRBV29-1 to TRBJ1-1; 7 bases align to TRBD1. The germline V gene encodes CDR1 SQVTM and CDR2 ANQGSEA. Trimming took 3 bases from V and 5 from J; bases not matched to a gene: 6. This CDR3 region has 13 residues. The chain's CDR3 is CSVDRGFRTEAFF. The CDR3 nucleotides read TGCAGCGTTGACAGGGGGTTTAGGACTGAAGCTTTCTTT.

This chain joins TRBV9 and TRBJ2-1, with 9 nucleotides matching TRBD2. V lost 4 bases and J lost 8; bases outside the gene matches: 10. The CDR3 runs 15 residues. CDR1 and CDR2 (germline): SGDLS, YYNGEE. The CDR3 here is CASSPGGGARDEQFF. Here the CDR3 DNA reads TGTGCCAGCAGCCCAGGCGGGGGGGCGAGGGATGAGCAGTTCTTC.

The chain links TRBV5-1 to TRBJ2-1; 13 bases line up with TRBD2. Germline V CDR1 and CDR2: SGHRS, YFSETQ. The CDR3 length is 17 residues. Losses at the gene ends were 5 bases for V and 7 bases for J; bases not matched to a gene: 12. The CDR3 DNA reads TGCGCCAGCAGGGACCGGACTAGCGGGGGCCTTAGGAATGAGCAGTTCTTC. This translates into CASRDRTSGGLRNEQFF.

This rearrangement joins TRBV6-5 to TRBJ2-1, with TRBD1 identical over 7 bases. Per the germline V gene, CDR1 is MNHEY and CDR2 is SVGAGI. The ends lost 4 bases at V and 4 bases at J; junction bases unmatched: 7. The CDR3 totals 15 residues. Written as DNA, the CDR3 is TGTGCCAGCAGTTTACAGGGGACCCAATACAATGAGCAGTTCTTC. It encodes CASSLQGTQYNEQFF.

For the CDR3, the DNA is TGTGCCAGTAGCCATTCAGGGGGCTTCAACGAGCAGTACTTC. Its translation is CASSHSGGFNEQYF. The chain uses TRBV19 and TRBJ2-7; 8 positions match TRBD1. This CDR3 spans 14 amino acids. V lost 6 bases to trimming and J lost 5 bases; unmatched junction nucleotides: 9. The germline gives CDR1 LNHDA, CDR2 SQIVND (reference sequence). Looking up the rest from reference TRBV19 and TRBJ2-7 gives the full variable domain: DGGITQSPKYLFRKEGQNVTLSCEQNLNHDAMYWYRQDPGQGLRLIYYSQIVNDFQKGDIAEGYSVSREKKESFPLTVTSAQKNPTAFYLCASSHSGGFNEQYFGPGTRLTVT.